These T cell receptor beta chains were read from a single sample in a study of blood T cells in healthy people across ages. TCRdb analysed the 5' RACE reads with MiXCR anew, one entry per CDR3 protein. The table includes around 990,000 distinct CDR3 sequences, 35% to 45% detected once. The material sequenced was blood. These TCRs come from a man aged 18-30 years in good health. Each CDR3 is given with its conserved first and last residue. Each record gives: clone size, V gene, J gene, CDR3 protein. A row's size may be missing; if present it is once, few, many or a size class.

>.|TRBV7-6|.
CASSSGQVGYEQYF
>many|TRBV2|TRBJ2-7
CASSEGTGDSYEQYF
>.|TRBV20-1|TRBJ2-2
CSASWRNTGELFF
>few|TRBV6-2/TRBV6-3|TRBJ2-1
CASSYEGIQNEQFF
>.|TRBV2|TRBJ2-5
CASSGGSANEQYF
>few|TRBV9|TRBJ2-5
CASSVVASRQETQYF
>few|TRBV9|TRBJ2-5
CASSPKAGSYNEQYF
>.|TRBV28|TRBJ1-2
CASSPPVGDPTGGSYGYTF
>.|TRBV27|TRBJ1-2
CASSFRFCGYTF
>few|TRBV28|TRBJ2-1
CASSLRQGGKTLQFF
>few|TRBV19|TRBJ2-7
CASSISGTRAYEQYF
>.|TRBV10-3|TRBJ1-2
CAIKDGNYGYTF
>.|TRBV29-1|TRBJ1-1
CSVAGTLGTEAFF
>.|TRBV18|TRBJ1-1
CASSPGFTESEAFF
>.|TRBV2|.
CASKTGLEQYF
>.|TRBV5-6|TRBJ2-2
CASSLDGTGWTGELFF
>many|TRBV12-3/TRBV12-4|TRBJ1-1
CASSLSGDTEAFF
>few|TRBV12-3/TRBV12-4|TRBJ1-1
CASSHTPYTEAFF
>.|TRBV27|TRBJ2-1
CASSFRLAFYNEQFF
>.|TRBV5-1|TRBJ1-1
CASSLLQGMNTEAFF
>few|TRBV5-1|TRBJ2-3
CASSLDHLVDTDTQYF
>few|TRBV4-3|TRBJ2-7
CASSQDRTSGGYEQYF
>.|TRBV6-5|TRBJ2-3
CASSLGPLGDTQYF
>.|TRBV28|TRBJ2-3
CASSRTGTGSDTQYF
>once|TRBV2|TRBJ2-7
CASRRELGGSYEQYF
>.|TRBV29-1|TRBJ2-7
CSVEGRDGAYEQYF
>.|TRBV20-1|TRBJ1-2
CSASLGQGRVYGYTF
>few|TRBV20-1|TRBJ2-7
CSAQRAPSSEVYF
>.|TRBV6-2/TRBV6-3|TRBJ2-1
CASSYSGGSRSYNEQFF
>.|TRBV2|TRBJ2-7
CASSEGPYEQYF
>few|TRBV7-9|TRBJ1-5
CASSLGRLGVIDQPQHF
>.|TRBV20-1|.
CSARTGGSYNEQYF
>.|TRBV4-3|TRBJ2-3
CASSQITSGGADTQYF
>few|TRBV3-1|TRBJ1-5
CASSQGRGPDQPQHF
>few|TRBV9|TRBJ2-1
CASSVGQGYTYNEQFF
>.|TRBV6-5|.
CASSYSQATQETQYF
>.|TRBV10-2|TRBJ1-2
CASSDWVPGYTF
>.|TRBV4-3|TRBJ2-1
CASSRAGGAYNEQFF
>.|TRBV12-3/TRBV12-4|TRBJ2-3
CASSPLAGSRTDTQYF
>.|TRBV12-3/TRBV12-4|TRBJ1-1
CASSGTGEGSTEAFF
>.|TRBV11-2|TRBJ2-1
CASSLMAEYNEQFF
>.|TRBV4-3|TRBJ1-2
CASNPNYDRGRGYTF
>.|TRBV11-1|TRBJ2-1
CASSRSGGAVVNEQFF
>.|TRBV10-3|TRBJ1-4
CAISSSGQTAEKLFF
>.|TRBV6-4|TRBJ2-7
CASSGSAEYEQYF
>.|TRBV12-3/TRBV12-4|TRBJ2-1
CASRYNPGLAGGNYNEQFF